These 4 T cell receptor beta chains originate from one sample sequenced in a study of blood T cell repertoires in COVID-19 (dated by TCRdb to 2018 to 2020). The library was built by means of the immunoSEQ multiplex PCR assay. TCRdb took this table from immuneACCESS and kept in-frame rearrangements with V and J called. Such tables lack part of the clones; where checked against another copy, unresolved V genes explain under half of the gap, and the rest is unexplained. Recorded for this sample are 30,000 to 35,000 clones; 85% of them occurred a single time. The top ten constitute roughly 14% of the sample. Sequenced material: peripheral blood. The receptor set was obtained from a human donor with acute or convalescent COVID-19. The donor label of this sample is uncertain.

The gene calls are TRBV7-3 and TRBJ2-3, with 14 bases lining up with TRBD2. After removal of 3 bases from V and 3 bases from J, the junction contained 2 bases not matched to a gene. The CDR3 sequence is 16 residues long. Germline V gene sequence: CDR1 SGHTA, CDR2 FQGTGA. The CDR3 spells CASSLGLAGATDTQYF. For the CDR3, the DNA is TGTGCCAGCAGCTTGGGACTAGCGGGAGCAACAGATACGCAGTATTTT.

The chain uses TRBV7-8 and TRBJ2-5, with D possibly matching TRBD1 (5 bases). The CDR3 spans 12 residues. Germline CDR1 and CDR2: SGHVS and FQNEAQ. The V and J ends lost 5 bases and 5 bases respectively, with 9 bases between them. This chain's CDR3 is CASSGAPETQYF. In DNA form, the CDR3 reads TGTGCCAGCAGCGGGGCCCCGGAGACCCAGTACTTC.

The chain is built from TRBV3-1 (or the pseudogene TRBV3-2) and TRBJ1-5; D remains unclear. Trimming took 2 bases from V and 4 from J, leaving 6 bases between them. CDR3 length: 13 residues. Germline CDR1 LGHDT, CDR2 YNNKEL (reference sequence). The CDR3 DNA follows: TGTGCCAGCAGCCAACAGGATAATCAGCCCCAGCATTTT. This codes for CASSQQDNQPQHF.

The rearrangement joins TRBV5-4 to TRBJ1-5; 10 nucleotides line up with TRBD1. From germline, CDR1 is SGHNT and CDR2 YYREEE (reference sequence). CDR3 length: 17 amino acids. V lost 2 bases and J lost 6; bases outside the gene matches: 11. The CDR3: CASSFTGTGVSSQPQHF. CDR3 bases: TGTGCCAGCAGCTTCACCGGGACAGGGGTGTCAAGTCAGCCCCAGCATTTT.